The clone carrying this T cell receptor beta chain was detected many times. What it recognizes is unknown. How the authors handled the data: It was from CDR3 differences across clinicopathological groups that a distant-metastasis classifier for papillary thyroid cancer was built. TCRdb re-called the PCR reads with MiXCR. These V and J calls originate from TCRdb's pipeline instead of the authors' own analysis. The sample lists about 35,000 clones, 15% to 20% seen once, with roughly 12% in the top ten. No treatment had been given to any patient before thyroid surgery. These data belong to a study of metastatic and nonmetastatic thyroid tumors. Study in general: It was across blood and tumor or nodule tissue from malignant and benign thyroid patients that repertoires were compared. Whole-study findings and limits: Across blood and tumor, TCR beta diversity in malignant thyroid tumors was reportedly significantly higher than in benign nodules.

The sequencing input was blood. This receptor was identified in a male donor with papillary thyroid cancer or a benign thyroid nodule (not recorded which). Some clones in this sample may be carry-over from other donors' samples.

This CDR3 reads CASSFKISSYEQYF. Written as DNA, the CDR3 is TGTGCCAGTAGTTTTAAGATTTCGTCCTACGAGCAGTACTTC. The chain uses TRBV19 and TRBJ2-7; D unresolved. Per the germline V gene, CDR1 is LNHDA and CDR2 is SQIVND (reference sequence). The length of the CDR3 is 14 residues. V was pared by 5 bases and J by 1 base, with 12 bases between.